This T cell receptor (beta chain) derives from a study of cytomegalovirus exposure and HLA in healthy donors. It was with 60 Vbeta and 13 Jbeta primers that the PCR ran. The protocol was immunoSEQ multiplex PCR, while the TCRdb copy is restricted to in-frame clones and leaves out a portion. Of approximately 100,000 clones detected, more than 60% appear once; the ten largest clones hold less than 2.5%. CDR3 length equals 15 residues. Looked up from germline, CDR1 is SGHNT and CDR2 is YYREEE (reference sequence). Trimming cost V 2 bases and J 5 bases; bases outside gene matches: 3. Sequencing input: PBMCs. The source of this sequence is a man in his forties or fifties in good health and CMV-seronegative. J is TRBJ2-3 and V is TRBV5-4, with TRBD2 matching over 12 bases. The DNA for the CDR3 is TGTGCCAGCAGCTTTCTAGCGGGGGGGGGAGATACGCAGTATTTT. It specifies CASSFLAGGGDTQYF.